This TCR beta chain was sequenced for a study of metastatic and nonmetastatic thyroid tumors. About the research overall: From malignant and benign thyroid patients, repertoires in blood and in tumor or nodule tissue were compared.

In the authors' methods: CDR3 was compared across clinicopathological groups, and the resulting differences were used to build a distant-metastasis classifier for papillary thyroid cancer. TCRdb used MiXCR to call clones anew from the PCR reads. These V and J calls originate from TCRdb's pipeline instead of the authors' own analysis. The table records 20,000 to 30,000 clones, about 21% of them present only once. This clone came up a few times. Thyroid surgery took place with no prior treatment in any patient. This CDR3 spans 13 amino acids. The junction had 0 bases not matched to a gene; V was cut back by 6 bases and J by 1 base.

The specimen sequenced was blood. The chain employs TRBV12-3 or TRBV12-4 and TRBJ2-3, with 8 bases lining up with TRBD2. The TCR sequence derives from a male donor with papillary thyroid cancer or a benign thyroid nodule (not recorded which). Some clones in this sample may be carry-over from other donors' samples. This CDR3 is CASRLAGTDTQYF. DNA for the CDR3: TGTGCCAGCAGACTAGCGGGCACAGATACGCAGTATTTT.